This T cell receptor (beta chain) was recorded in a study of blood T cell repertoires in COVID-19 (dated by TCRdb to the early 2020s). With respect to the entire study: Collaborator samples came from the United States, Italy and Spain and covered acute and convalescent phases of COVID-19. Where available, HLA class I and class II types were taken from metadata supplied by the sample provider and were not determined by assay-based typing. The dataset comprised deeply sampled blood TCRbeta repertoires from subjects exposed to, actively infected with, or recovered from COVID-19. The material from the prospective study consisted of cDNA or gDNA derived from T cells, B-cell-depleted T cells, or PBMCs. The sample metadata nearly always contained a de-identified subject ID, COVID-19 status, age in years and sex. Samples came from the ongoing ImmuneRACE study (first 160 participants) plus 1,254 subjects from 6 global collaborators. A freely available public database, intended as a resource for researchers studying the immune response to SARS-CoV-2, is where the repertoires were released. Findings and caveats that apply to the study as a whole: The quantity of clinical and demographic metadata differed by source and by participant and was supplied without curation.

As concerns this clone: Its antigen has not been determined. No per-base quality is available; no much larger clone lies one base away.

TCRbeta CDR3 regions were amplified from genomic DNA by means of the immunoSEQ Assay, a bias-controlled multiplex PCR. As for how the authors treated the data: The number of nucleated cells in each sample was estimated from the amplification of reference gene primers within the assay. Sequence reads were collapsed and filtered to measure the absolute abundance of every unique TCRbeta CDR3 rearrangement. For each sample, productive Simpson clonality was calculated as the square root of Simpson's diversity index over productive rearrangements. Entries here come from immuneACCESS through TCRdb and include only in-frame sequences with V and J called. Some clones fail to appear in such tables; in the studies checked, an unresolved V gene covers under half of the shortfall, and the cause of the remainder is unknown. From that table come the V and J calls and clone size; the DNA was used to work out D and trimming. This sample has roughly 250,000 clones in its table, and roughly 80% of those were observed once. Of the sample, about 9.5% is held by the ten largest clones.

The collaborating institutions used their own protocols to collect whole blood in K2EDTA tubes. Collaborator samples were shipped for TCRbeta analysis as frozen whole blood, isolated PBMCs, or DNA extracted from either sample type. The CDR3 covers 17 residues, taking in both the cysteine and the phenylalanine. The DNA shown is the 51-base CDR3, in frame from base 1. CDR1 and CDR2, per the germline V gene (reference sequence), are SEHNR and FQNEAQ. Trimming leaves V shorter by 1 base and J shorter by 2 bases, with the junction holding 6 bases beyond the gene matches. Input material: peripheral blood. The chain links TRBV7-9 with TRBJ2-5; the central 11 bases match TRBD2. The TCR sequence derives from an elderly woman with acute or convalescent COVID-19. The bases are TGTGCCAGCAGCTTAGGACTAGCGGGGATATTTCAAGAGACCCAGTACTTC. It codes for CASSLGLAGIFQETQYF.